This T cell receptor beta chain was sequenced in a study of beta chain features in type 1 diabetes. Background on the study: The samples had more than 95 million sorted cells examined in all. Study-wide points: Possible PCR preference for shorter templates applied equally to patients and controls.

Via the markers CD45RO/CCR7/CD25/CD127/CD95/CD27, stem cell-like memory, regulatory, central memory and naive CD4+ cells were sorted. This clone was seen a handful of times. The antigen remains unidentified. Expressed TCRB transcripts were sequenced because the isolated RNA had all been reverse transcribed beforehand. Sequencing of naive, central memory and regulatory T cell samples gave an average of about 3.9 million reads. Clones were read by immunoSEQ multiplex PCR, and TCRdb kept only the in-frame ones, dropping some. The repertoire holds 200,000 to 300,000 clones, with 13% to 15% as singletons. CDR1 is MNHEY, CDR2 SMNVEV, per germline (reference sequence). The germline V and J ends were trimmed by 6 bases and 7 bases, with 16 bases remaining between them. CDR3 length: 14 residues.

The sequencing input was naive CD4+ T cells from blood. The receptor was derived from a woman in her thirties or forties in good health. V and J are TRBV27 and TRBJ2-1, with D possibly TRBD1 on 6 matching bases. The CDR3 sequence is CASRVPGQMNEQFF. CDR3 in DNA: TGTGCCAGCAGAGTTCCGGGACAAATGAATGAGCAGTTCTTC.